This is a list of T cell receptor beta chains from one sample in a study of T cell responses to AZD1222 COVID-19 vaccine. The protocol was immunoSEQ multiplex PCR, while the TCRdb copy is restricted to in-frame clones and leaves out a portion. The table shows about 120,000 clones, with approximately 85% occurring only once. Sequenced here: peripheral blood, sampled on day 0 of MenACWY control vaccination. These TCRs come from an adult in good health. CDR3s include the opening cysteine and the closing phenylalanine or tryptophan. Each record gives: J gene, V gene, CDR3 length, D gene, clone size, CDR3 DNA, CDR3 protein. A D gene is named only where the DNA matches it firmly. Rows give clone size only sometimes, using once, few, many, or a class for an expanded clone.

J: TRBJ1-2; V: TRBV7-3; length: 17; D: TRBD1; size: .; DNA: TGTGCCAGCAGCCCAACAGGGGGCGCGTTAGGGAACTATGGCTACACCTTC; CDR3: CASSPTGGALGNYGYTF
J: TRBJ1-1; V: TRBV2; length: 13; D: TRBD1; size: once; DNA: TGTGCCAGCAGCAGACAGGGCTTCACTGAAGCTTTCTTT; CDR3: CASSRQGFTEAFF
J: TRBJ1-2; V: TRBV29-1; length: 13; D: TRBD1; size: .; DNA: TGCAGCGTTGAGGGACAGAACCTTTATGGCTACACCTTC; CDR3: CSVEGQNLYGYTF
J: TRBJ2-1; V: TRBV24-1; length: 11; D: .; size: .; DNA: TGTGCCACCAGTGAGCATTATGAGCAGTTCTTC; CDR3: CATSEHYEQFF
J: TRBJ1-2; V: TRBV5-6; length: 14; D: .; size: .; DNA: TGTGCCAGCAGCTTGCAAGGACCAAACTATGGCTACACCTTC; CDR3: CASSLQGPNYGYTF
J: TRBJ1-1; V: TRBV3-1/TRBV3-2; length: 15; D: .; size: .; DNA: TGTGCCAGCAGCCAAGATCGGACTGGTGGCACTGAAGCTTTCTTT; CDR3: CASSQDRTGGTEAFF
J: TRBJ1-2; V: TRBV30; length: 12; D: .; size: .; DNA: TGTGCCTGGAGTGTATCTAACTATGGCTACACCTTC; CDR3: CAWSVSNYGYTF
J: TRBJ1-1; V: TRBV7-3; length: 14; D: .; size: .; DNA: TGTGCCAGCAGCTTAGAACCGGGGAACACTGAAGCTTTCTTT; CDR3: CASSLEPGNTEAFF
J: TRBJ1-2; V: TRBV6-5; length: 15; D: .; size: once; DNA: TGTGCCAGCAGTACCTTGGAAGGAGGGCTGAGTGGCTACACCTTC; CDR3: CASSTLEGGLSGYTF
J: TRBJ2-3; V: TRBV29-1; length: 14; D: .; size: .; DNA: TGCAGCGCCACCCGGGACACCAGCACAGATACGCAGTATTTT; CDR3: CSATRDTSTDTQYF
J: TRBJ1-1; V: TRBV5-1; length: 16; D: TRBD1; size: .; DNA: TGCGCCAGCAGCTCCATCCCCGGGACAGGGAACACTGAAGCTTTCTTT; CDR3: CASSSIPGTGNTEAFF
J: TRBJ2-3; V: TRBV6-2/TRBV6-3; length: 16; D: TRBD2; size: .; DNA: TGTGCCAGCAGCCCTTCAAGGGGACTACGCACAGATACGCAGTATTTT; CDR3: CASSPSRGLRTDTQYF
J: TRBJ2-1; V: TRBV19; length: 14; D: .; size: once; DNA: TGTGCCAGTAGTCTGGGGGCCGCCCTAAATGAGCAGTTCTTC; CDR3: CASSLGAALNEQFF
J: TRBJ2-7; V: TRBV15; length: 13; D: .; size: .; DNA: TGTGCCACCAGCAGAGTCGGGGTTAACGAGCAGTACTTC; CDR3: CATSRVGVNEQYF
J: TRBJ2-7; V: TRBV6-5; length: 13; D: TRBD1; size: once; DNA: TGTGCCAGCAGGGGACAGGCTACCTACGAGCAGTACTTC; CDR3: CASRGQATYEQYF
J: TRBJ2-1; V: TRBV4-3; length: 17; D: TRBD2; size: .; DNA: TGCGCCAGCAGCCAGGTACTGGGGGCGGGGGGCAACAATGAGCAGTTCTTC; CDR3: CASSQVLGAGGNNEQFF
J: TRBJ2-6; V: TRBV5-1; length: 15; D: .; size: .; DNA: TGCGCCAGCAGCTTGGAACCTCGAGGGGCCAACGTCCTGACTTTC; CDR3: CASSLEPRGANVLTF
J: TRBJ1-5; V: TRBV28; length: 15; D: .; size: few; DNA: TGTGCCAGCAGTTTATCAGGGCCTAGCAATCAGCCCCAGCATTTT; CDR3: CASSLSGPSNQPQHF
J: TRBJ2-2; V: TRBV3-1/TRBV3-2; length: 12; D: .; size: .; DNA: TGTGCCAGCAGCCGCCCCCCCGGGGAGCTGTTTTTT; CDR3: CASSRPPGELFF
J: TRBJ2-3; V: TRBV5-1; length: 14; D: .; size: .; DNA: TGCGCCAGCAGCTTGCGTCCTCCACCAGATACGCAGTATTTT; CDR3: CASSLRPPPDTQYF
J: TRBJ2-5; V: TRBV3-1/TRBV3-2; length: 17; D: .; size: .; DNA: TGTGCCAGCAGTGACGCCCCGCCCGGGACTCTGGGGGAGACCCAGTACTTC; CDR3: CASSDAPPGTLGETQYF
J: TRBJ2-2; V: TRBV18; length: 17; D: TRBD2; size: .; DNA: TGTGCCAGCTCACCACCGCAAGGACTAGCGCTCACCGGGGAGCTGTTTTTT; CDR3: CASSPPQGLALTGELFF
J: TRBJ1-5; V: TRBV2; length: 14; D: .; size: .; DNA: TGTGCCAGCACCGACCAGTATAGCAATCAGCCCCAGCATTTT; CDR3: CASTDQYSNQPQHF
J: TRBJ1-2; V: TRBV5-4; length: 14; D: TRBD1; size: .; DNA: TGTGCCAGCAGCCTGGACAGGGTTGTCTATGGCTACACCTTC; CDR3: CASSLDRVVYGYTF
J: TRBJ2-3; V: TRBV5-6; length: 16; D: .; size: .; DNA: TGTGCCAGCAGCTTGGAGTTCGGCCCTAGCACAGATACGCAGTATTTT; CDR3: CASSLEFGPSTDTQYF
J: TRBJ2-3; V: TRBV24-1; length: 15; D: .; size: .; DNA: TGTGCCACCAGTGATTCCGGGCTCAGCACAGATACGCAGTATTTT; CDR3: CATSDSGLSTDTQYF
J: TRBJ1-2; V: TRBV7-8; length: 14; D: .; size: .; DNA: TGTGCCAGCAGCTTAGCAGCACGATTAAATGACTACACCTTC; CDR3: CASSLAARLNDYTF
J: TRBJ1-5; V: TRBV30; length: 15; D: TRBD1; size: few; DNA: TGTGCCTGGAGTGTACCGGGACAGGGGCGAGTCAGTTATCATTTT; CDR3: CAWSVPGQGRVSYHF
J: TRBJ2-7; V: TRBV6-5; length: 14; D: TRBD1; size: .; DNA: TGTGCCAGCAGTTCTCAGGGGGACAACTACGAGCAGTACTTC; CDR3: CASSSQGDNYEQYF
J: TRBJ2-7; V: TRBV4-3; length: 13; D: .; size: .; DNA: TGCGCCAGCAGCCAAGCGACTGTTACCGAGCAGTACTTC; CDR3: CASSQATVTEQYF
J: TRBJ1-1; V: TRBV7-2; length: 15; D: .; size: .; DNA: TGTGCCAGCAGCTTGACTTGGACGGTGAACACTGAAGCTTTCTTT; CDR3: CASSLTWTVNTEAFF
J: TRBJ1-4; V: TRBV21-1; length: 10; D: .; size: .; DNA: TGTGCCAGCAGCCGTTTTCAATCGTTTTTT; CDR3: CASSRFQSFF
J: TRBJ1-4; V: TRBV9; length: 15; D: .; size: .; DNA: TGTGCCAGCAGCGTAGGCGGACTAACTAATGAAAAACTGTTTTTT; CDR3: CASSVGGLTNEKLFF
J: TRBJ1-2; V: TRBV9; length: 14; D: TRBD1; size: .; DNA: TGTGCCAGCAGCGTAGGCGACAGGGGGTATGGCTACACCTTC; CDR3: CASSVGDRGYGYTF
J: TRBJ2-2; V: TRBV6-5; length: 14; D: .; size: .; DNA: TGTGCCAGCAGGATAGTCGAAGACACCGGGGAGCTGTTTTTT; CDR3: CASRIVEDTGELFF
J: TRBJ2-7; V: TRBV6-2/TRBV6-3; length: 17; D: TRBD2; size: .; DNA: TGTGCCAGCAGTTACCTGGGACTAGCGGGGGGGCCCTACGAGCAGTACTTC; CDR3: CASSYLGLAGGPYEQYF
J: TRBJ2-1; V: TRBV5-1; length: 12; D: TRBD1; size: .; DNA: TGCGCCAGCAGCTCACAGGGGGATGAGCAGTTCTTC; CDR3: CASSSQGDEQFF
J: TRBJ1-1; V: TRBV12-3/TRBV12-4; length: 11; D: TRBD1; size: .; DNA: TGTGCCAGCAGTAGGGGGCGCGGGGCTTTCTTT; CDR3: CASSRGRGAFF
J: TRBJ1-1; V: TRBV19; length: 14; D: .; size: .; DNA: TGTGCCACCCGGCGGGGGGCGAGGGGCACTGAAGCTTTCTTT; CDR3: CATRRGARGTEAFF
J: TRBJ2-5; V: TRBV5-1; length: 12; D: .; size: once; DNA: TGCGCCAGCAGCTTGGAACCTCCCCCCGAGTACTTC; CDR3: CASSLEPPPEYF